One and the same sample provided the 9 T cell receptor beta chains below, sequenced in a study of circulating CD8 cells and anti-PD-1 response in melanoma. From live CD3+CD8+TCRalphabeta+ cells, four PD-1 and/or TIGIT subsets were sorted. Each library started from approximately 15 ng of total RNA using the QIAseq Immune Repertoire TCR panel. TCRdb fed the reads into MiXCR, producing one record per CDR3 protein. The sample carries about 2,000 distinct CDR3 sequences, around 7.2% recorded once. This sample comprised CD8+ T cells from PBMCs, obtained at baseline or after one month of anti-PD-1 therapy (not recorded which). The source of these receptors is a human donor with melanoma.

This clonotype ranks as medium-sized. The chain employs TRBV28 and TRBJ1-6, with D unresolved. V was clipped by 4 bases and J by 10 bases, with 23 bases between them. CDR1 is MDHEN and CDR2 is SYDVKM in the germline V gene. The CDR3 totals 17 residues. The CDR3 bases are TGTGCCAGCAGTTCCCATACCGACCCCGGGGAAGGATCACCCCTCCACTTT. As protein: CASSSHTDPGEGSPLHF.

Judged by abundance, this clonotype is medium-sized. This chain connects TRBV27 to TRBJ2-1; D gene uncertain. This CDR3 has 13 amino acids. V dropped 4 bases and J dropped 4 bases, with 8 bases sitting between them. Germline loops: CDR1 MNHEY, CDR2 SMNVEV (reference sequence). CDR3 residues: CASSSGEYNEQFF. CDR3 bases: TGTGCCAGCAGTTCTGGAGAATACAATGAGCAGTTCTTC.

This clonotype is deemed medium-sized. The chain is built from TRBV4-1 and TRBJ2-3; D uncertain. The CDR3 totals 15 residues. The germline V and J ends were trimmed by 0 bases and 0 bases, with 7 bases remaining between them. In germline, CDR1 is MGHRA, CDR2 YSYEKL. The CDR3 sequence: CASSQDRPSTDTQYF. CDR3 bases: TGCGCCAGCAGCCAAGATCGGCCTAGCACAGATACGCAGTATTTT.

This clonotype qualifies as large. The V gene is TRBV27, the J gene TRBJ1-2, with 7 positions matching TRBD1. The germline V gene has CDR1 MNHEY and CDR2 SMNVEV (reference sequence). J gave up 4 bases and V 6 bases, and 8 bases lay outside the gene matches. This CDR3 comprises 14 residues. This CDR3 reads CASREQGNLYGYTF. The CDR3 DNA reads as TGTGCCAGCAGGGAACAGGGGAACCTCTATGGCTACACCTTC.

The genes are TRBV10-1 and TRBJ2-7; a possible D gene is TRBD1 (6 bases). Germline lookup yields CDR1 WNHNN and CDR2 SYGVQD (reference sequence). The V and J ends lost 11 bases and 10 bases respectively, with 9 bases between them. The CDR3 loop spans 8 amino acids. The CDR3 nucleotides are TGCGCCGAGGGACAACAGTACTTC. It is translated as CAEGQQYF.

Judged by abundance, this clonotype is medium-sized. The rearrangement uses TRBV27 and TRBJ2-7, with TRBD1 as a possible D gene (6 bases). The CDR3 contains 16 residues. V lost 3 bases, J lost 2 bases, and 17 bases lay in between. Germline values: CDR1 MNHEY, CDR2 SMNVEV (reference sequence). The CDR3 loop reads CASSLSFRDNPYEQYF. For the CDR3, the DNA is TGTGCCAGCAGTTTGTCCTTCCGGGACAATCCCTACGAGCAGTACTTC.

Sample share makes this clonotype medium-sized (0.01 to 0.1%). The gene calls are TRBV2 and TRBJ2-2; possible D gene TRBD2, 6 bases. The length of the CDR3 is 12 residues. Germline CDR1 SNHLY, CDR2 FYNNEI. V lost 8 bases, J lost 5 bases, and 9 bases lay in between. The CDR3, as DNA: TGTGCCAGCGGGGCGGGGACCGGGGAGCTGTTTTTT. Its translation: CASGAGTGELFF.

Relative to its sample, this clonotype is medium-sized. The V call is TRBV7-2, the J call TRBJ2-1; 11 bases fit TRBD2. CDR1 SGHTA and CDR2 FQGNSA come from the germline V gene. V gave up 5 bases and J gave up 1 base; unmatched junction bases: 4. The CDR3 contains 16 residues. The CDR3 DNA reads TGTGCCAGCAGCAAGACTAGCGGGACATCCTACAATGAGCAGTTCTTC. This encodes CASSKTSGTSYNEQFF.

By share, this clonotype counts as medium-sized. The rearrangement links TRBV29-1 to TRBJ2-5; D remains ambiguous. CDR3 length: 17 amino acids. The germline gives CDR1 SQVTM, CDR2 ANQGSEA. Trimming took off 1 base at V and 7 bases at J, with 25 bases between the two ends. CDR3 protein: CSVEVRTSELGRWTQYF. CDR3 DNA sequence: TGCAGCGTTGAAGTTCGGACCTCGGAGCTCGGGCGGTGGACCCAGTACTTC.